These 15 T cell receptor beta chains share one sample of origin, sequenced in a study of CD8 T cells in ankylosing spondylitis. Whole-study results and caveats: Typical of ankylosing spondylitis blood, it appeared, was a TCR beta motif of eight highly homologous variants.

One entry per CDR3 protein results from TCRdb running MiXCR on the 5' RACE reads. The table records 500,000 or so distinct CDR3 sequences, less than 6% of them present only once. The antigens these receptors bind are not known. Sequencing input: blood, either unsorted or a sorted T cell fraction (not recorded which). The receptors were sampled from a male donor with ankylosing spondylitis.

The CDR3: CASSQAPSGEQFF. CDR3 nucleotides: TGCGCCAGCAGCCAAGCCCCTAGCGGTGAGCAGTTCTTC. V and J are TRBV4-1 and TRBJ2-1; TRBD2 matches at 7 bases. This CDR3 has 13 residues. Germline V lookup: CDR1 MGHRA, CDR2 YSYEKL. V shed 1 base, J shed 9 bases, and the junction held 3 bases outside the gene matches.

The chain combines TRBV28 with TRBJ2-1; D is possibly TRBD2 (6 bases). V dropped 3 bases and J dropped 0 bases, with 12 bases sitting between them. This CDR3 contains 16 residues. Germline V gene sequence: CDR1 MDHEN, CDR2 SYDVKM. In DNA, the CDR3 is TGTGCCAGCAGTTTCTTACGGGGGAGCTCCTACAATGAGCAGTTCTTC. Its translation: CASSFLRGSSYNEQFF.

This clonotype was observed at least ten times. The chain has TRBV29-1 and TRBJ1-2; D is perhaps TRBD1 (5 bases). V was pared by 7 bases and J by 6 bases, with 12 bases between. Germline lookup yields CDR1 SQVTM and CDR2 ANQGSEA. This CDR3 spans 11 amino acids. CDR3 protein: CSALTGDGYTF. As DNA, the CDR3 is TGCAGCGCCCTCACAGGAGATGGCTACACCTTC.

This clonotype has at least ten counts. The CDR3 is CASSPPDVIFSYEQYF. The CDR3 bases are TGTGCCAGCAGCCCCCCCGACGTCATATTCTCCTACGAGCAGTACTTC. The V call is TRBV7-2, the J call TRBJ2-7; no reliable D call. CDR3 length equals 16 residues. The germline V gene encodes CDR1 SGHTA and CDR2 FQGNSA. Trimming removed 5 bases at V and 0 bases at J, with 17 bases between.

There are a few counts of this clonotype. The rearrangement joins TRBV27 to TRBJ2-6; 7 bases align to TRBD1. CDR3 length: 15 amino acids. After removal of 5 bases from V and 2 bases from J, the junction contained 3 bases not matched to a gene. Germline V gives CDR1 MNHEY, CDR2 SMNVEV (reference sequence). DNA for the CDR3: TGTGCCAGCAGTCCGAGGGGGCCTGGGGCCAACGTCCTGACTTTC. It is translated as CASSPRGPGANVLTF. Complete variable domain (other parts from reference TRBV27 and TRBJ2-6): EAQVTQNPRYLITVTGKKLTVTCSQNMNHEYMSWYRQDPGLGLRQIYYSMNVEVTDKGDVPEGYKVSRKEKRNFPLILESPSPNQTSLYFCASSPRGPGANVLTFGAGSRLTVL.

The sample holds many counts of this clonotype. The chain employs TRBV18 and TRBJ2-2, with unresolved D. Germline assignment: CDR1 KGHSH and CDR2 LQKENI. The germline V and J ends were trimmed by 0 bases and 4 bases, with 6 bases remaining between them. The CDR3 contains 14 residues. The CDR3 coding sequence is TGTGCCAGCTCACCACCCTCAGTCACCGGGGAGCTGTTTTTT. Encoded protein: CASSPPSVTGELFF.

This chain uses TRBV7-2 with TRBJ2-7, with D perhaps matching TRBD2 (6 bases). The CDR3 contains 15 residues. Germline V gives CDR1 SGHTA, CDR2 FQGNSA. V lost 2 bases to trimming and J lost 5 bases, with 16 bases between them. CDR3 protein: CASSLWAGRSNEQYF. CDR3 DNA sequence: TGTGCCAGCAGCTTATGGGCGGGGCGGAGCAACGAGCAGTACTTC.

This clonotype was observed at least ten times. The CDR3 loop reads CASSQRREDEKLFF. CDR3 nucleotide sequence: TGCGCCAGCAGCCAACGCAGGGAAGATGAAAAACTGTTTTTT. This chain uses TRBV4-3 with TRBJ1-4; D perhaps matches TRBD1 (5 bases). This CDR3 has 14 residues. The V gene's germline CDR1 is LGHNA and CDR2 YSLEER. V was pared by 2 bases and J by 6 bases, with 10 bases between.

This clonotype was seen at least ten times. The chain combines TRBV20-1 with TRBJ2-7; TRBD2 agrees at 7 bases. The CDR3 extends over 14 amino acids. From germline, CDR1 is DFQATT and CDR2 SNEGSKA (reference sequence). V lost 1 base, J lost 4 bases, and 7 bases stayed unmatched. CDR3 sequence (DNA): TGCAGTGCTAGAGGGAGCGGGAACCGATACGAGCAGTACTTC. It specifies CSARGSGNRYEQYF.

This clonotype was detected ten times or more. The chain joins TRBV7-3 to TRBJ2-1, with 9 bases identical to TRBD1. The CDR3 loop spans 15 amino acids. V shed 7 bases, J shed 6 bases, and the junction held 10 bases outside the gene matches. Germline loops: CDR1 SGHTA, CDR2 FQGTGA. CDR3 DNA sequence: TGTGCCAGCACATCCTGGGACAGGGAAGGCAATGAGCAGTTCTTC. Its translation is CASTSWDREGNEQFF.

This clonotype was seen ten or more times. At one of its ends the junction is not consistent with the germline gene, which may arise from a read error. The chain's CDR3 is CASSKESLAGTTDTQYF. The CDR3 nucleotides read TGCGCCAGCAGCAAAGAATCGCTAGCGGGGACCACAGATACGCAGTATTTT. This chain connects TRBV4-3 to TRBJ2-3; 9 nucleotides match TRBD2. Germline loops: CDR1 LGHNA, CDR2 YSLEER. The CDR3 loop spans 17 amino acids.

This clonotype was seen at least ten times. This sequence joins TRBV4-2 and TRBJ2-1; 7 bases align to TRBD2. J lost 9 bases, V lost 0 bases, and 14 bases had no gene match. The CDR3 runs 17 residues. Germline-derived CDR1 and CDR2 are LGHNA and YNFKEQ. CDR3 DNA sequence: TGTGCCAGCAGCCAAGACCGTCCAGGACTAGGTTTTGGTGAGCAGTTCTTC. Residues: CASSQDRPGLGFGEQFF.

This clonotype was picked up many times. The chain employs TRBV20-1 and TRBJ2-1, with D possibly being TRBD2 (5 bases). The ends were cut back, 5 bases at V and 6 bases at J, with 17 bases in the middle. This CDR3 spans 14 amino acids. Germline assignment: CDR1 DFQATT and CDR2 SNEGSKA (reference sequence). CDR3 region: CSAVLAIPLNEQFF. The CDR3 DNA reads as TGCAGTGCTGTCCTAGCCATCCCTCTCAATGAGCAGTTCTTC.

This clonotype appeared a few times. The chain couples TRBV4-3 to TRBJ2-7; 12 nucleotides line up with TRBD1. V trimming: 5 bases; J trimming: 4 bases; junction bases outside the gene matches: 6. Germline loops: CDR1 LGHNA, CDR2 YSLEER. The CDR3 is 15 residues long. The CDR3 is CASSFRDRGPYEQYF. Here the CDR3 DNA reads TGCGCCAGCAGCTTCCGGGACAGGGGGCCTTACGAGCAGTACTTC.

The sample holds many counts of this clonotype. The chain carries TRBV6-1 and TRBJ1-1; tentatively, D is TRBD1 (6 bases). The V gene lost 6 bases and the J gene lost 4 bases, with 15 bases spanning the gap. Germline values: CDR1 MNHNS, CDR2 SASEGT. The CDR3 covers 14 residues. The CDR3 bases are TGTGCCAGCAGAAGACAGGATGGTGGCACTGAAGCTTTCTTT. Translated, it gives CASRRQDGGTEAFF.